Below are 15 T cell receptor beta chains sequenced from a single sample in a study of blood T cell repertoires in COVID-19. TCRdb keeps only in-frame clones here, not all; method: immunoSEQ multiplex PCR. This table has 20,000 to 25,000 clones, roughly 90% appearing once. Material for sequencing was peripheral blood. These receptor sequences come from a human donor in a cohort sampled during active COVID-19.

This rearrangement joins TRBV7-2 to TRBJ1-5; no clear D. The CDR3 is 13 residues long. The germline V gene encodes CDR1 SGHTA and CDR2 FQGNSA. Deletions cut 1 base from V and 8 bases from J, with 9 bases between. The CDR3, as DNA: TGTGCCAGCAGCTTAGGCGAGCGAGAGCCCCAGCATTTT. Amino acid sequence: CASSLGEREPQHF.

This chain links TRBV3-1 (or the pseudogene TRBV3-2) with TRBJ2-2; 11 nucleotides agree with TRBD2. The V segment lost 1 base and the J segment 4 bases; nucleotides outside the gene matches: 8. Germline V gives CDR1 LGHDT, CDR2 YNNKEL (reference sequence). The CDR3 runs 18 residues. CDR3 in amino acids: CASSQVLLAGGRTGELFF. For the CDR3, the DNA is TGTGCCAGCAGCCAAGTTTTGCTAGCGGGGGGCCGCACCGGGGAGCTGTTTTTT.

This clone has just one count. The genes are TRBV12-5 and TRBJ1-1, with no clear D. In germline, CDR1 is LGHNT, CDR2 FRNRAP. Trimming shortened V by 5 bases and J by 7 bases, and 11 bases separated the two germline ends. The CDR3 runs to 12 residues. The CDR3 loop reads CASGTPPGEAFF. The DNA of the CDR3 is TGTGCTAGTGGTACCCCCCCGGGTGAAGCTTTCTTT.

This chain joins TRBV7-2 and TRBJ2-3; 13 positions match TRBD2. With 0 bases clipped from V and 3 bases from J, the junction kept 3 bases outside the gene matches. Germline lookup yields CDR1 SGHTA and CDR2 FQGNSA. This CDR3 spans 17 amino acids. The DNA for the CDR3 is TGTGCCAGCAGCTTAGCAGCGACTAGCGGGGGGACAGATACGCAGTATTTT. Amino acid sequence: CASSLAATSGGTDTQYF. Full variable domain (missing parts from reference TRBV7-2 and TRBJ2-3): GAGVSQSPSNKVTEKGKDVELRCDPISGHTALYWYRQSLGQGLEFLIYFQGNSAPDKSGLPSDRFSAERTGGSVSTLTIQRTQQEDSAVYLCASSLAATSGGTDTQYFGPGTRLTVL.

V usage is TRBV3-1 (or the pseudogene TRBV3-2) and J usage is TRBJ2-4, with 7 bases fitting TRBD2. CDR1 is LGHDT, CDR2 YNNKEL, per germline (reference sequence). V was pared by 0 bases and J by 9 bases, with 8 bases of the junction left unmatched. This CDR3 has 15 amino acids. The CDR3 coding sequence is TGTGCCAGCAGCCAAGAATATGGAGGGGAGGGCATTCAGTACTTC. It encodes CASSQEYGGEGIQYF.

The rearrangement links TRBV7-2 to TRBJ2-3; 7 bases are shared with TRBD1. Germline trimming cut 5 bases from V and 4 bases from J; bases unmatched to any gene: 3. CDR1 SGHTA and CDR2 FQGNSA come from the germline V gene. CDR3 length equals 13 residues. CDR3: CASSKQGADTQYF. The CDR3, as DNA: TGTGCCAGCAGCAAGCAGGGGGCAGATACGCAGTATTTT.

The chain combines TRBV12-3 or TRBV12-4 with TRBJ1-1; no clear D gene. This CDR3 has 12 amino acids. With 1 base removed from V and 10 bases from J, the gap between germline ends came to 10 bases. The CDR3 DNA is TGTGCCAGCAGTTTAGGGACTCTTCGAGCTTTCTTT. Translated, it gives CASSLGTLRAFF.

The chain uses TRBV7-6 and TRBJ2-5; the D gene is possibly TRBD2 (6 bases). This CDR3 is built from 14 residues. CDR1 is SGHVS and CDR2 is FNYEAQ in the germline V gene. V shed 9 bases and J shed 4 bases, with 18 bases lying between them. The CDR3 sequence: CASTGVSQGETQYF. The CDR3 bases are TGTGCCAGTACGGGGGTCTCTCAGGGAGAGACCCAGTACTTC. Full variable domain (outside the CDR3, taken from reference TRBV7-6 and TRBJ2-5): GAGVSQSPRYKVTKRGQDVALRCDPISGHVSLYWYRQALGQGPEFLTYFNYEAQQDKSGLPNDRFSAERPEGSISTLTIQRTEQRDSAMYRCASTGVSQGETQYFGPGTRLLVL.

The chain is built from TRBV11-2 and TRBJ1-1; maybe TRBD1 (5 bases). CDR3 length: 11 amino acids. Germline CDR1 is SGHAT and CDR2 is FQNNGV. Trimming took 6 bases from V and 5 from J, leaving 7 bases between them. The CDR3 sequence: CASRGGTEAFF. The DNA for the CDR3 is TGTGCCAGCAGGGGGGGGACTGAAGCTTTCTTT.

The chain links TRBV7-2 to TRBJ1-2, with unresolved D. Looked up from germline, CDR1 is SGHTA and CDR2 is FQGNSA. V lost 5 bases, J lost 5 bases, and 12 bases lay in between. This CDR3 is built from 13 residues. The CDR3 sequence is CASSLGYRYGYTF. The CDR3 DNA sequence: TGTGCCAGCAGCCTCGGCTACAGATATGGCTACACCTTC.

For this clone: An end of the junction differs from the germline gene, which may be a read error. The V gene is TRBV7-8, the J gene TRBJ2-3, with TRBD2 matching 7 bases. Per the germline V gene, CDR1 is SGHVS and CDR2 is FQNEAQ. The CDR3 has 17 residues. CDR3 amino acids: CASTLKWGLSGTDTQYF. CDR3 bases: TGTGCCAGCACCTTAAAATGGGGACTATCAGGCACAGATACGCAGTATTTT.

The V call is TRBV10-3, the J call TRBJ1-2; a weak D match, TRBD1 (5 bases). In germline, CDR1 is ENHRY, CDR2 SYGVKD. V shed 4 bases and J shed 2 bases, with 17 bases lying between them. CDR3 length: 16 amino acids. The CDR3 here is CAISGWGDRSNYGYTF. In nucleotides, the CDR3 is TGTGCCATCAGTGGGTGGGGGGACCGTAGCAACTATGGCTACACCTTC.

As to this clone: The junction does not match germline at one end; this may be a read error. The V and J genes are TRBV7-9 and TRBJ1-2, with D possibly TRBD1 on 5 matching bases. Germline CDR1 and CDR2: SEHNR and FQNEAQ (reference sequence). There are 12 residues in the CDR3. The CDR3 here is CASSLEGKQADF. The CDR3 DNA is TGTGCCAGCAGCTTAGAGGGTAAACAGGCAGACTTC.

J is TRBJ2-7 and V is TRBV7-2; D not resolved. The CDR3 runs 14 residues. Trimming left V 1 base short and J 3 bases short, with 10 bases between. Germline CDR1 and CDR2: SGHTA and FQGNSA. The CDR3 region has the DNA TGTGCCAGCAGCTTAGAACTGCTAGTCTACGAGCAGTACTTC. Translation: CASSLELLVYEQYF.

The CDR3 here is CASSPPDRELPLHF. The CDR3 coding sequence is TGTGCCAGTAGCCCCCCGGACAGGGAATTACCCCTCCACTTT. V usage is TRBV19 and J usage is TRBJ1-6; TRBD1 matches 8 bases. V lost 6 bases to trimming and J lost 12 bases; unmatched junction nucleotides: 10. The length of the CDR3 is 14 residues. Germline values: CDR1 LNHDA, CDR2 SQIVND (reference sequence). Looking up the rest from reference TRBV19 and TRBJ1-6 gives the full variable domain: DGGITQSPKYLFRKEGQNVTLSCEQNLNHDAMYWYRQDPGQGLRLIYYSQIVNDFQKGDIAEGYSVSREKKESFPLTVTSAQKNPTAFYLCASSPPDRELPLHFGNGTRLTVT.